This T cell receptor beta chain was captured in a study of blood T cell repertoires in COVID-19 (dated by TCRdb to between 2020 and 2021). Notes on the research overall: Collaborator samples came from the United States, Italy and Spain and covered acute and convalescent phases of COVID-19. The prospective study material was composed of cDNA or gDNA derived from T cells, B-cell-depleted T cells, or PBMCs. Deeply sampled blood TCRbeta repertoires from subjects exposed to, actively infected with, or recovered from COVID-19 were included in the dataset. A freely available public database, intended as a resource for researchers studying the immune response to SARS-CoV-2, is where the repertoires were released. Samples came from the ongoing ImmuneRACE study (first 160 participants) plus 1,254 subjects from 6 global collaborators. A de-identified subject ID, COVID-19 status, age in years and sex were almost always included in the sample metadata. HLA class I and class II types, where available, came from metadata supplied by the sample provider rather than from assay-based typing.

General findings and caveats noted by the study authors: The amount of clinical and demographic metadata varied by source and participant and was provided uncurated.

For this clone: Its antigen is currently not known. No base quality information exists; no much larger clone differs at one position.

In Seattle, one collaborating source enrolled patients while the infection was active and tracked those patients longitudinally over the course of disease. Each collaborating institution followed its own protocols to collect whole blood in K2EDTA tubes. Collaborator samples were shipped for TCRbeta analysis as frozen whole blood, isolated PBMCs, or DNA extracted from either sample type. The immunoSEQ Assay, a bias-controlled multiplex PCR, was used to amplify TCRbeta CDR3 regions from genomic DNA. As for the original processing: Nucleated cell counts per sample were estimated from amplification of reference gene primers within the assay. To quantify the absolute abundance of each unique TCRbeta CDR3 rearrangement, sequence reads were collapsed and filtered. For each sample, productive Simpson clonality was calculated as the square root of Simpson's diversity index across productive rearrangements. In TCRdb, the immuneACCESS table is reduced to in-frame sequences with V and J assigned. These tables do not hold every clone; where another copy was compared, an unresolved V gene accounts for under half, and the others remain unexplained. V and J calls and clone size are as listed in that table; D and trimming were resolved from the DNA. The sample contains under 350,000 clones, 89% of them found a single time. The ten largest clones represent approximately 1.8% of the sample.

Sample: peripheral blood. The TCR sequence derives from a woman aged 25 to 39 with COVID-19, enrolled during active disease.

The nucleotide sequence is given as TGTGCCAGCAGCTTCGGGACAGGGAGGAGGACTGAAGCTTTCTTT. Its translation reads: CASSFGTGRRTEAFF. The rearrangement joined TRBV7-9 to TRBJ1-1, and TRBD1 aligns with 9 junction nucleotides. V and J are trimmed by 3 bases and 5 bases, and the gene matches miss 7 bases of the junction. The germline V gene (reference sequence) yields SEHNR for CDR1 and FQNEAQ for CDR2. Spanning cysteine to phenylalanine, the CDR3 consists of 15 amino acids. The retained sequence is limited to the CDR3, 45 bases, with the frame set at the first base.